This TCR beta chain was retrieved from a study of T cell responses to AZD1222 COVID-19 vaccine. Study summary: Some second doses came at about 4 weeks and others at about 12 weeks; these were pooled.

Whole-study results and caveats: Possibly, clonal diversity was underestimated; donors were largely white British and included more females. Nearly half of spike-specific TCRs reportedly target variant regions that are unmutated in the B.1.351 and B.1.1.7 variants.

Here immunoSEQ multiplex PCR was the method, and the copy in TCRdb shows in-frame clones only, minus some. The sample contains 100,000 to 150,000 clones, over 90% of which appear only once. CDR3 size: 15 residues. The germline CDR1 and CDR2 sequences are SGHDN and FVKESK. V lost 0 bases, J lost 3 bases, and 9 bases lay in between. Note on this clone: Its cognate antigen is unknown.

The V gene is TRBV14, the J gene TRBJ1-3, with unresolved D. The receptor comes from an adult in good health. The sequencing used peripheral blood, collected on day 0 of AZD1222 vaccination. The CDR3 spells CASSQDPGIGNTIYF. The CDR3 DNA follows: TGTGCCAGCAGCCAAGATCCCGGGATTGGAAACACCATATATTTT.